This T cell receptor beta chain was recovered during a study of T cells in localized non-small cell lung cancer. Whole-study results and caveats: Adjacent lung was found to contain a median approximately 60 of the top 100 tumor clones. Uninvolved adjacent lung showed the highest T cell clonality, exceeding tumor. Heterogeneity cannot be ruled out, as sequencing used one tumor region only.

The method was immunoSEQ multiplex PCR; TCRdb's version includes in-frame clones alone and lacks a portion of them. The top ten hold 9% to 12% of the sample, which has about 29,000 clones, about nine tenths seen once. V lost 5 bases to trimming and J lost 7 bases, with 12 bases between them. Germline V gene data show CDR1 as SGHTA and CDR2 as FQGNSA. This CDR3 has 14 amino acids. Regarding this clone: Its antigen is as yet unknown.

The receptor's source is a woman aged 35 to 69 with stage I lung adenocarcinoma. Sample: peripheral blood, taken before any cancer treatment. This chain joins TRBV7-2 and TRBJ1-6; D is ambiguous. DNA of the CDR3: TGTGCCAGCAGCCAAGGAGGGTCAAATTCACCCCTCCACTTT. Translated, it gives CASSQGGSNSPLHF.